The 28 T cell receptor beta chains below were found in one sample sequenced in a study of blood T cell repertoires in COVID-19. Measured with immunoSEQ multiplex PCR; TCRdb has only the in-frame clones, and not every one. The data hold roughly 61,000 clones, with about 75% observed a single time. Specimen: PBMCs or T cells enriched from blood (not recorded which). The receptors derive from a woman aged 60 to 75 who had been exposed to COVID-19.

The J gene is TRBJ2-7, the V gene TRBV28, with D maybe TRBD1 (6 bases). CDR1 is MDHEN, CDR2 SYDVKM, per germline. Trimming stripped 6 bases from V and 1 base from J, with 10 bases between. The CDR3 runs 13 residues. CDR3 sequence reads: CASRLGQSYEQYF. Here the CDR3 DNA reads TGTGCCAGCAGACTAGGACAGTCCTACGAGCAGTACTTC.

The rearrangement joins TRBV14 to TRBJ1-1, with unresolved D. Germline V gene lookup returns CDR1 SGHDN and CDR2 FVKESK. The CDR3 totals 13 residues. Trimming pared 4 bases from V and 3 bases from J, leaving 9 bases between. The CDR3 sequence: CASSPNSHTEAFF. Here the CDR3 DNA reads TGTGCCAGCAGCCCTAACAGTCACACTGAAGCTTTCTTT.

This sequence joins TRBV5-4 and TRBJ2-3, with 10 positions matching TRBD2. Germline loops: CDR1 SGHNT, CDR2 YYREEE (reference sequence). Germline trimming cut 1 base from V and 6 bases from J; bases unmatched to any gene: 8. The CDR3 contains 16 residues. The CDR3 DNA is TGTGCCAGCAGCTTGAGGGCTAGCGGGAGCAGGGATACGCAGTATTTT. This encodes CASSLRASGSRDTQYF.

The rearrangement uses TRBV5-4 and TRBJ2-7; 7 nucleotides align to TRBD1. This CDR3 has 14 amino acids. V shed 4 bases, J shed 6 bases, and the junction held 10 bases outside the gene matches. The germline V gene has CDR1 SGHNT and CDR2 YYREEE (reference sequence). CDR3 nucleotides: TGTGCCAGCAGCGACAGGGAAAGAGGGCTCGAGCAGTACTTC. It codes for CASSDRERGLEQYF.

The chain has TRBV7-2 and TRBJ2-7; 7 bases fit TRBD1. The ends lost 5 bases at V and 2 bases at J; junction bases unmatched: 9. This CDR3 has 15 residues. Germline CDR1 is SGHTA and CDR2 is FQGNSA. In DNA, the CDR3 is TGTGCCAGCAGCCCGGGACAGAGCCTTACCTACGAGCAGTACTTC. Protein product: CASSPGQSLTYEQYF.

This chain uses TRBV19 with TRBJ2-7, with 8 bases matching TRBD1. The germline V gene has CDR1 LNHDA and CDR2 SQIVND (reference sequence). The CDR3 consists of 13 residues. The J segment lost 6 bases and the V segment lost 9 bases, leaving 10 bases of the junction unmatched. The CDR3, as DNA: TGTGCCAGCACAGGGGGTAGCCCCCCCGAGCAGTACTTC. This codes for CASTGGSPPEQYF.

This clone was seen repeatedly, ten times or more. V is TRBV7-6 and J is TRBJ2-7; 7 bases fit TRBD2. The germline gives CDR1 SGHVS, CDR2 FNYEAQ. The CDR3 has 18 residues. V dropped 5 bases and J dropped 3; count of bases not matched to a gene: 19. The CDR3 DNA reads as TGTGCCAGCAGCCGGAAAAATGGTCTAGCGGAGCCTGGCTACGAGCAGTACTTC. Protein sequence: CASSRKNGLAEPGYEQYF.

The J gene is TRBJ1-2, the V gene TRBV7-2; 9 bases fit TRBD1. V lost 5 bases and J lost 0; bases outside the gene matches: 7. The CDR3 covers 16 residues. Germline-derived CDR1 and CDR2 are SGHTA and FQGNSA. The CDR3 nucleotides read TGTGCCAGCAGCAGGGACAGGGCGGATTCTAACTATGGCTACACCTTC. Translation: CASSRDRADSNYGYTF.

The CDR3 region has the DNA TGTGCCTGGAGTGTACCGGGACATATTTCCCATGGCTACACCTTC. Its translation is CAWSVPGHISHGYTF. This chain uses TRBV30 with TRBJ1-2; TRBD1 is a possible D gene (6 bases). There are 15 residues in the CDR3. V was clipped by 0 bases and J by 6 bases, with 17 bases between them. Germline lookup yields CDR1 GTSNPN and CDR2 SVGIG (reference sequence).

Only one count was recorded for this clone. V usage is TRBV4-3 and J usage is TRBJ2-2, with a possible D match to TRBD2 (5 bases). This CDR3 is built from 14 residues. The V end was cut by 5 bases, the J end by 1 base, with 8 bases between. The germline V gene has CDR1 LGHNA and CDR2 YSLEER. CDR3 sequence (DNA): TGCGCCAGCAGCACGGCGGGGAACACCGGGGAGCTGTTTTTT. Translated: CASSTAGNTGELFF.

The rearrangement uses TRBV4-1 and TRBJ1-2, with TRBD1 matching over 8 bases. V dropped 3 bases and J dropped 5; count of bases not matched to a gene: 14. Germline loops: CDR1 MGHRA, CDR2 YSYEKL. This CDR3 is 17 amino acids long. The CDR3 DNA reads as TGCGCCAGCAGCCAGGCCCGGGCCAGGGGGCCAAGGTATGGCTACACCTTC. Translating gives CASSQARARGPRYGYTF.

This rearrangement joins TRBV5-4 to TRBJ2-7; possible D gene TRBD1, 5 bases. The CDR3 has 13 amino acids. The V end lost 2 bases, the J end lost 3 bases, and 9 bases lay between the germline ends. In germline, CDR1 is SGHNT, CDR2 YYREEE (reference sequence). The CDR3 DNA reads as TGTGCCAGCAGCTTTGTTCAGGGCTACGAGCAGTACTTC. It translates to CASSFVQGYEQYF. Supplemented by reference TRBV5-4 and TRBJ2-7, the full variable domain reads ETGVTQSPTHLIKTRGQQVTLRCSSQSGHNTVSWYQQALGQGPQFIFQYYREEENGRGNFPPRFSGLQFPNYSSELNVNALELDDSALYLCASSFVQGYEQYFGPGTRLTVT.

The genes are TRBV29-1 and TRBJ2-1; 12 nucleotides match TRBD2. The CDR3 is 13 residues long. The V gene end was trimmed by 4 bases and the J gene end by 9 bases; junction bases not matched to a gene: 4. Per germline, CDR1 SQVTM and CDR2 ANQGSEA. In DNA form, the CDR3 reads TGCAGCGTTGCTACTAGCGGGGGGTTTGAGCAGTTCTTC. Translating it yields CSVATSGGFEQFF.

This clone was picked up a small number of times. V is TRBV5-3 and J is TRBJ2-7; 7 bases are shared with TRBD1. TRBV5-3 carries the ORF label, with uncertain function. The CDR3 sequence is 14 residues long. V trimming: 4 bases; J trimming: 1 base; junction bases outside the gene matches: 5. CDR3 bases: TGTGCCAGAAGCCAGGACAGGCATTCCTACGAGCAGTACTTC. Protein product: CARSQDRHSYEQYF.

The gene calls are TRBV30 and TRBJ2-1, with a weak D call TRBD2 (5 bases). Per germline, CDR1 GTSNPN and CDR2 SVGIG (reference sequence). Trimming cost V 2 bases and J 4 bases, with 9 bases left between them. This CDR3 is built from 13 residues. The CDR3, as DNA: TGTGCCTGGAGTAGCGGAGATTACAATGAGCAGTTCTTC. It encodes CAWSSGDYNEQFF.

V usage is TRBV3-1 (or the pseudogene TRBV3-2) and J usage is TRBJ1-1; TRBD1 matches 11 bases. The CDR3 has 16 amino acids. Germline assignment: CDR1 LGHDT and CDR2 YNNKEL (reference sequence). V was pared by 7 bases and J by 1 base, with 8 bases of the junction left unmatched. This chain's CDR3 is CASTGTGGFRNTEAFF. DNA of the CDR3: TGTGCCAGCACCGGGACAGGGGGATTTCGGAACACTGAAGCTTTCTTT.

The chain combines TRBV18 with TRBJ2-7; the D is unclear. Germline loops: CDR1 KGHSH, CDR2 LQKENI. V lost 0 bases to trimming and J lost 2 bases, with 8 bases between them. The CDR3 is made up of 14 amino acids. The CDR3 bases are TGTGCCAGCTCACCACCCAGCGCCCCCTACGAGCAGTACTTC. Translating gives CASSPPSAPYEQYF.

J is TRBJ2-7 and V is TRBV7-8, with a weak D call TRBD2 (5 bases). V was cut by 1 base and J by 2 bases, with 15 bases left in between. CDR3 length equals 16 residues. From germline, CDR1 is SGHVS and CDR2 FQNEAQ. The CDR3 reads CASSLGMEASPYEQYF. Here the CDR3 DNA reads TGTGCCAGCAGCTTAGGCATGGAGGCGTCTCCCTACGAGCAGTACTTC.

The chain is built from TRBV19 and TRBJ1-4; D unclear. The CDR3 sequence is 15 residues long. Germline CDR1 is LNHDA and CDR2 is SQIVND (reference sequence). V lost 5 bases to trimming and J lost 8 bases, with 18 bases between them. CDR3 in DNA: TGTGCCAGTAGTCTCCCCCGCCGGGGTCAGGAAAAACTGTTTTTT. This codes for CASSLPRRGQEKLFF.

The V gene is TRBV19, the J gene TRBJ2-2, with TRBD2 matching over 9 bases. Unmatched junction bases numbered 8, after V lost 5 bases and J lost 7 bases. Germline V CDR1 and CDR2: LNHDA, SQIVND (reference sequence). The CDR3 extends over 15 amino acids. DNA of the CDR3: TGTGCCAGTAGTGCGGCGGGGGGGCCTATCGGGGAGCTGTTTTTT. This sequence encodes CASSAAGGPIGELFF.

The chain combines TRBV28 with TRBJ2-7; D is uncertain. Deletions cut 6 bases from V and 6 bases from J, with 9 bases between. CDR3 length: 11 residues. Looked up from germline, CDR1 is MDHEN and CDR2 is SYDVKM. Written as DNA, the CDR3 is TGTGCCAGCAGGGCCCTCCTCGAGCAGTACTTC. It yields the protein CASRALLEQYF.

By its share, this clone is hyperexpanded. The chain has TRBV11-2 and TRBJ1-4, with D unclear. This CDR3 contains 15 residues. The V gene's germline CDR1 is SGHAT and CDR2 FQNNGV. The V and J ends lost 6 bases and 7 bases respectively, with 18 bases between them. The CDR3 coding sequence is TGTGCCAGCAGTCGTGTTCGCGGGATTGCTGAAAAACTGTTTTTT. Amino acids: CASSRVRGIAEKLFF.

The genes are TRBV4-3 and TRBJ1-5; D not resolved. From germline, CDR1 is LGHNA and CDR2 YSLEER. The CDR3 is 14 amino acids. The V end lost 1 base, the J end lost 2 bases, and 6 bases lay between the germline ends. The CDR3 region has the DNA TGCGCCAGCAGCCAAGTAACAGGCAATCAGCCCCAGCATTTT. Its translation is CASSQVTGNQPQHF.

DNA of the CDR3: TGTGCCAGCAGCCAAGAAAGCGGGAATTACAATGAGCAGTTCTTC. Its translation is CASSQESGNYNEQFF. This rearrangement joins TRBV3-1 (or the pseudogene TRBV3-2) to TRBJ2-1; 7 bases line up with TRBD2. J gave up 4 bases and V 0 bases, and 3 bases lay outside the gene matches. The CDR3 is made up of 15 amino acids. Germline CDR1 is LGHDT and CDR2 is YNNKEL (reference sequence).

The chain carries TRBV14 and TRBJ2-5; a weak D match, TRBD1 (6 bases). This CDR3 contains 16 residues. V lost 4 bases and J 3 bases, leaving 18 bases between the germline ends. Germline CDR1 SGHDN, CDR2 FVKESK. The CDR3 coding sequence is TGTGCCAGCAGCCTTCGGACAGACTTTCCCAAAGAGACCCAGTACTTC. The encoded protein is CASSLRTDFPKETQYF.

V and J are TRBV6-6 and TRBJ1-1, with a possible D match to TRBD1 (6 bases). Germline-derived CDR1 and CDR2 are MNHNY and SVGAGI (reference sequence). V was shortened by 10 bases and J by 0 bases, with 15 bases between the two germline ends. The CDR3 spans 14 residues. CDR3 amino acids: CATATGQMNTEAFF. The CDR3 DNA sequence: TGTGCCACCGCCACCGGACAGATGAACACTGAAGCTTTCTTT.

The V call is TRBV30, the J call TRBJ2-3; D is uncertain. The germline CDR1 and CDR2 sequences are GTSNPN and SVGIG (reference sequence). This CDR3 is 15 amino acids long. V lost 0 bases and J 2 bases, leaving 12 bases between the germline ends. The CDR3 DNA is TGTGCCTGGAGTGTCCCTAAAGTGATCACAGATACGCAGTATTTT. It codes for CAWSVPKVITDTQYF.

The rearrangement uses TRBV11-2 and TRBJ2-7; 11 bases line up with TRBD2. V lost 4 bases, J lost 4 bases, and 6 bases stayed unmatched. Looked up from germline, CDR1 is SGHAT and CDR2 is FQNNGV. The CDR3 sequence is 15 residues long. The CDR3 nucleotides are TGTGCCAGCAGCTCCAAGACTAGCGGGGTTTACGAGCAGTACTTC. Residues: CASSSKTSGVYEQYF.